These 25 T cell receptor beta chains were sequenced from one sample in a study of cytomegalovirus exposure and HLA in healthy donors. Profiled with immunoSEQ multiplex PCR; TCRdb holds only in-frame clones, not every one. The sample lists approximately 120,000 clones; roughly nine tenths were seen once. Sequencing was performed on PBMCs. The receptors originated from a woman under 30 in good health and CMV-seronegative.

The chain joins TRBV6-5 to TRBJ1-1; the D gene is possibly TRBD1 (6 bases). Germline V gene lookup returns CDR1 MNHEY and CDR2 SVGAGI. CDR3 length: 14 amino acids. V was cut by 6 bases and J by 10 bases, with 21 bases left in between. DNA of the CDR3: TGTGCCAGCAGACCCATAGGGGGTGGGACGGTAGCTTTCTTT. It codes for CASRPIGGGTVAFF.

V gene TRBV6-6 combines with J gene TRBJ2-1; TRBD2 aligns across 9 bases. CDR3 length: 15 amino acids. The V segment lost 2 bases and the J segment 3 bases; nucleotides outside the gene matches: 2. CDR1 and CDR2 (germline): MNHNY, SVGAGI (reference sequence). In DNA form, the CDR3 reads TGTGCCAGCAGTTACGCTAGCGGGGACTACAATGAGCAGTTCTTC. This encodes CASSYASGDYNEQFF.

The chain recombines TRBV29-1 with TRBJ1-1; TRBD1 agrees at 7 bases. Trimming removed 6 bases from V and 0 bases from J; junction bases left unmatched: 7. This CDR3 is 14 amino acids long. CDR1 SQVTM and CDR2 ANQGSEA come from the germline V gene. The CDR3 nucleotides are TGCAGCGTCCAGGACAGGACCTTGAACACTGAAGCTTTCTTT. Translating gives CSVQDRTLNTEAFF.

This chain links TRBV6-5 with TRBJ2-5, with TRBD2 matching over 9 bases. Germline assignment: CDR1 MNHEY and CDR2 SVGAGI. This CDR3 region has 16 residues. V was clipped by 2 bases and J by 6 bases; unmatched bases: 10. The CDR3 sequence is CASSYTGTSSPKTQYF. CDR3 bases: TGTGCCAGCAGTTACACAGGGACTAGCTCACCTAAGACCCAGTACTTC.

This clone has just a few counts. The chain has TRBV7-6 and TRBJ2-2, with 8 bases aligning to TRBD1. V trimming: 6 bases; J trimming: 0 bases; junction bases outside the gene matches: 3. This CDR3 spans 15 amino acids. CDR1 SGHVS and CDR2 FNYEAQ come from the germline V gene. This CDR3 reads CASSSTGANTGELFF. The CDR3 coding sequence is TGTGCCAGCAGTTCGACAGGGGCGAACACCGGGGAGCTGTTTTTT.

V usage is TRBV5-8 and J usage is TRBJ1-1; TRBD1 matches at 7 bases. The CDR3 extends over 17 amino acids. The J segment lost 1 base and the V segment lost 3 bases, leaving 12 bases of the junction unmatched. In germline, CDR1 is SGHTS, CDR2 YDEGEE. CDR3: CASSSYMGDSTNTEAFF. The DNA of the CDR3 is TGTGCCAGCAGCTCATATATGGGGGACAGCACGAACACTGAAGCTTTCTTT. The variable domain in full, with the rest retrieved from reference TRBV5-8 and TRBJ1-1, is EAGVTQSPTHLIKTRGQQATLRCSPISGHTSVYWYQQALGLGLQFLLWYDEGEERNRGNFPPRFSGRQFPNYSSELNVNALELEDSALYLCASSSYMGDSTNTEAFFGQGTRLTVV.

The sample holds one count of this clone. This chain uses TRBV19 with TRBJ2-7; 10 bases map to TRBD1. Germline V CDR1 and CDR2: LNHDA, SQIVND (reference sequence). With 7 bases clipped from V and 0 bases from J, the junction kept 6 bases outside the gene matches. The CDR3 totals 15 residues. CDR3 amino acids: CASTTTGGPSYEQYF. CDR3 coding DNA: TGTGCCAGTACCACGACAGGGGGCCCCTCCTACGAGCAGTACTTC.

This clone was counted a few times. The genes are TRBV27 and TRBJ1-2, with TRBD1 matching 8 bases. The CDR3 consists of 15 residues. From germline, CDR1 is MNHEY and CDR2 SMNVEV (reference sequence). The V gene end was trimmed by 5 bases and the J gene end by 8 bases; junction bases not matched to a gene: 13. This CDR3 reads CASSGRTGSGLGYTF. CDR3 nucleotide sequence: TGTGCCAGCAGTGGAAGGACAGGGTCGGGTCTGGGCTACACCTTC.

The chain has TRBV4-3 and TRBJ1-1, with D maybe TRBD1 (6 bases). Germline-derived CDR1 and CDR2 are LGHNA and YSLEER. The CDR3 is 15 residues long. Trimming cost V 0 bases and J 1 base, with 9 bases left between them. CDR3 coding DNA: TGCGCCAGCAGCCAAGAGGGGGCCCAGAACACTGAAGCTTTCTTT. Translated, it gives CASSQEGAQNTEAFF.

V and J are TRBV2 and TRBJ1-2, with no clear D. Looked up from germline, CDR1 is SNHLY and CDR2 is FYNNEI. The CDR3 contains 12 residues. V lost 1 base and J 7 bases, leaving 7 bases between the germline ends. CDR3 sequence (DNA): TGTGCCAGCAGTGAAGGCGAGGGTGGCTACACCTTC. It yields the protein CASSEGEGGYTF.

The J gene is TRBJ1-4, the V gene TRBV5-8, with 8 bases lining up with TRBD1. Losses at the gene ends were 2 bases for V and 11 bases for J; bases not matched to a gene: 5. This CDR3 is 13 amino acids long. The V gene's germline CDR1 is SGHTS and CDR2 YDEGEE. This CDR3 is CASSFRGQRKLFF. In DNA, the CDR3 is TGTGCCAGCAGCTTCAGGGGGCAACGGAAACTGTTTTTT.

This clone was picked up one time. V gene TRBV5-1 combines with J gene TRBJ1-3, with D possibly TRBD1 on 6 matching bases. The CDR3 has 15 residues. Per the germline V gene, CDR1 is SGHRS and CDR2 is YFSETQ. With 5 bases removed from V and 0 bases from J, the gap between germline ends came to 12 bases. For the CDR3, the DNA is TGCGCCAGCAGTGGGGGCGGAAACTCTGGAAACACCATATATTTT. This codes for CASSGGGNSGNTIYF.

This clone was seen just once. The rearrangement joins TRBV15 to TRBJ2-1, with 7 bases fitting TRBD2. Germline V gene lookup returns CDR1 LNHNV and CDR2 YYDKDF (reference sequence). CDR3 length: 12 amino acids. With 5 bases clipped from V and 8 bases from J, the junction kept 3 bases outside the gene matches. In nucleotides, the CDR3 is TGTGCCACCAGCGGTACTAGCGATGAGCAGTTCTTC. Translated, it gives CATSGTSDEQFF.

V and J are TRBV7-9 and TRBJ1-2; maybe TRBD1 (5 bases). Germline V gives CDR1 SEHNR, CDR2 FQNEAQ (reference sequence). V lost 4 bases to trimming and J lost 8 bases, with 17 bases between them. The CDR3 runs to 14 residues. CDR3 sequence (DNA): TGTGCCAGCAGCTCCTGGAGATCAGGGAACGGCTACACCTTC. Its translation is CASSSWRSGNGYTF.

This chain uses TRBV29-1 with TRBJ2-7; 7 bases map to TRBD2. Germline CDR1 and CDR2: SQVTM and ANQGSEA. The CDR3 loop spans 13 amino acids. Trimming removed 4 bases from V and 4 bases from J; junction bases left unmatched: 7. The CDR3 DNA reads TGCAGCGTTGGAATGCGGGAGACGTACGAGCAGTACTTC. Residues: CSVGMRETYEQYF.

J is TRBJ2-3 and V is TRBV5-4, with 8 bases matching TRBD1. CDR1 is SGHNT and CDR2 is YYREEE in the germline V gene (reference sequence). The CDR3 extends over 14 amino acids. V gave up 0 bases and J gave up 5 bases; unmatched junction bases: 2. The CDR3 nucleotides are TGTGCCAGCAGCTTGGAACAGGGGGGAGATACGCAGTATTTT. It translates to CASSLEQGGDTQYF.

Points on this clone: The same CDR3 can be traced to other DNA sequences in this sample. The V call is TRBV30, the J call TRBJ1-6; TRBD1 agrees at 12 bases. There are 17 residues in the CDR3. Germline CDR1 and CDR2: GTSNPN and SVGIG (reference sequence). V shed 5 bases, J shed 7 bases, and the junction held 12 bases outside the gene matches. CDR3 DNA: TGTGCCTGGTCCCCCGGGACAGGGGGCTTCTTGAATTCACCCCTCCACTTT. Translation gives CAWSPGTGGFLNSPLHF.

This clone was seen more than once but under ten times. The V and J genes are TRBV19 and TRBJ1-5; 9 bases are shared with TRBD1. Germline CDR1 is LNHDA and CDR2 is SQIVND (reference sequence). The CDR3 spans 16 residues. Losses at the gene ends were 7 bases for V and 7 bases for J; bases not matched to a gene: 14. The CDR3 reads CASTHLGGQGIQPQHF. In nucleotides, the CDR3 is TGTGCCAGTACCCATCTGGGGGGACAGGGTATCCAGCCCCAGCATTTT.

This chain uses TRBV10-1 with TRBJ2-1; 12 bases map to TRBD2. V lost 3 bases to trimming and J lost 2 bases; unmatched junction nucleotides: 8. The CDR3 is made up of 18 amino acids. Germline V lookup: CDR1 WNHNN, CDR2 SYGVQD (reference sequence). CDR3 in DNA: TGCGCCAGCAGTGAAGTCCTAGCGGGGGGGCAGACCTACAATGAGCAGTTCTTC. As protein: CASSEVLAGGQTYNEQFF.

The chain carries TRBV30 and TRBJ2-3; TRBD2 matches at 14 bases. The V segment lost 5 bases and the J segment 10 bases; nucleotides outside the gene matches: 2. The CDR3 is 12 amino acids. CDR1 and CDR2 from the germline V gene are GTSNPN and SVGIG (reference sequence). CDR3 sequence reads: CAWGTSGSAQYF. For the CDR3, the DNA is TGTGCCTGGGGGACTAGCGGGAGTGCGCAGTATTTT. The complete variable domain, with remaining parts taken from reference TRBV30 and TRBJ2-3, reads SQTIHQWPATLVQPVGSPLSLECTVEGTSNPNLYWYRQAAGRGLQLLFYSVGIGQISSEVPQNLSASRPQDRQFILSSKKLLLSDSGFYLCAWGTSGSAQYFGPGTRLTVL.

This clone is a singleton in its sample. This chain connects TRBV28 to TRBJ1-1; TRBD1 is a possible D gene (5 bases). Germline assignment: CDR1 MDHEN and CDR2 SYDVKM. V shed 5 bases and J shed 4 bases, with 11 bases lying between them. The CDR3 has 13 residues. The CDR3 spells CASSRPGFTEAFF. CDR3 bases: TGTGCCAGCAGTCGCCCAGGGTTCACTGAAGCTTTCTTT.

This clone was seen only once. J is TRBJ2-1 and V is TRBV30; TRBD2 matches at 10 bases. The CDR3 has 17 amino acids. With 0 bases clipped from V and 0 bases from J, the junction kept 5 bases outside the gene matches. Per the germline V gene, CDR1 is GTSNPN and CDR2 is SVGIG (reference sequence). CDR3 amino acids: CAWSVHLAGGSYNEQFF. The DNA for the CDR3 is TGTGCCTGGAGTGTACATTTAGCGGGAGGCTCCTACAATGAGCAGTTCTTC.

This chain links TRBV7-2 with TRBJ2-7; 8 bases align to TRBD2. There are 15 residues in the CDR3. Looked up from germline, CDR1 is SGHTA and CDR2 is FQGNSA. After removal of 2 bases from V and 3 bases from J, the junction contained 6 bases not matched to a gene. CDR3 protein: CASSLPGTRSYEQYF. The CDR3 DNA reads TGTGCCAGCAGCTTACCCGGGACTAGAAGCTACGAGCAGTACTTC.

This rearrangement joins TRBV13 to TRBJ1-4; no definite D call. Trimming shortened V by 5 bases and J by 6 bases, and 19 bases separated the two germline ends. CDR1 is PRHDT, CDR2 FYEKMQ, per germline (reference sequence). CDR3 length equals 16 residues. The CDR3 DNA is TGTGCCAGCAGCCAGCCCGCCCCAGTCGAGGATGAAAAACTGTTTTTT. Amino acids: CASSQPAPVEDEKLFF.

This rearrangement joins TRBV5-1 to TRBJ2-3, with 7 bases lining up with TRBD2. Germline lookup yields CDR1 SGHRS and CDR2 YFSETQ. CDR3 length: 16 amino acids. V lost 5 bases to trimming and J lost 5 bases; unmatched junction nucleotides: 14. CDR3 loop: CASSSLGLSAGDTQYF. The CDR3, as DNA: TGCGCCAGCAGTTCTTTGGGACTAAGTGCGGGAGATACGCAGTATTTT.